This is a list of T cell receptor beta chains from one sample in a study of early T cells in non-severe SARS-CoV-2 infection. Using its own MiXCR run on the 5' RACE reads, TCRdb lists one record per CDR3 protein. The sample yields under 70,000 distinct CDR3 sequences, around 5.7% seen once. Sequenced material: whole blood, taken at baseline. Receptors originate from an adult who was a healthcare worker with PCR-confirmed SARS-CoV-2 infection or an uninfected control (not recorded which). The CDR3 runs from the conserved cysteine through the conserved F or W. A D gene is named only where the DNA matches it firmly. Where a row states a size, it is once, few, many or the class of an expanded clone; other rows omit it.

TGTGCCAGCAGTCCACGAGGCTATGGCTACACCTTC CASSPRGYGYTF TRBV28 . TRBJ1-2 few
TGTGCCTGGACCCCCCTGACAGCCGCAAATGAAAAACTGTTTTTT CAWTPLTAANEKLFF TRBV30 . TRBJ1-4 many
TGTGCCAGCAGCCAAGGGACAGGTCCTCAAGAGACCCAGTACTTC CASSQGTGPQETQYF TRBV4-2 TRBD1 TRBJ2-5 few
TGCAGTGCTAGTATCCTGGATCGGAATTCACCCCTCCACTTT CSASILDRNSPLHF TRBV20-1 . TRBJ1-6 many
TGTGCCAGCAGTTTCACGGAGGGCCCCTACGAGCAGTACTTC CASSFTEGPYEQYF TRBV28 . TRBJ2-7 few
TGTGCCAGTAGTATCGGCAGGGACGGGAACATTCAGTACTTC CASSIGRDGNIQYF TRBV19 . TRBJ2-4 .
TGTGCCAGCAGCCACGCCCCCTACGAGCAGTACTTC CASSHAPYEQYF TRBV7-2 . TRBJ2-7 .
TGTGCCAGCAGCCCTGTGGATGTGACCCAGTACTTC CASSPVDVTQYF TRBV7-9 . TRBJ2-5 many
TGTGCCAGCAGCTTTTCAGGGGGCGGGGGCACTGAAGCTTTCTTT CASSFSGGGGTEAFF TRBV4-2 TRBD1 TRBJ1-1 many
TGTGCCAGCAGTACTCACAGGGAATCGTACTATGGCTACACCTTC CASSTHRESYYGYTF TRBV27 . TRBJ1-2 .
TGTGCCAGCAGTTTTCAGCGGGAGCCCTACAATGAGCAGTTCTTC CASSFQREPYNEQFF TRBV6-8 TRBD2 TRBJ2-1 many
TGTGCCAGCAGCCTAGCGGCGGGAGGGCCTGGTGAGCAGTTCTTC CASSLAAGGPGEQFF TRBV7-6 TRBD2 TRBJ2-1 few
TGCAGTGCTATTGGCCAGGGGAATGAAAAACTGTTTTTT CSAIGQGNEKLFF TRBV20-1 . TRBJ1-4 .
TGTGCCAGCAGTTCCGCCCCAGGGAGCCGATATAGCAATCAGCCCCAGCATTTT CASSSAPGSRYSNQPQHF TRBV6-2/TRBV6-3 . TRBJ1-5 .
TGTGCCAGCAGTGAAAGGACAGGGGGCCTGCACACTGAAGCTTTCTTT CASSERTGGLHTEAFF TRBV6-1 TRBD1 TRBJ1-1 many
TGTGCCAGCAGCCAAGATGGTTGGGAGCAGTACTTC CASSQDGWEQYF TRBV14 . TRBJ2-7 many
TGTGCCAGCTCACCACCGAAGGGCAGGGACGCCCATCAGCCCCAGCATTTT CASSPPKGRDAHQPQHF TRBV18 . TRBJ1-5 .
TGTGCCAGCAGCCAGACTAGCGGGAGATTCGGTGAGCAGTTCTTC CASSQTSGRFGEQFF TRBV6-1 TRBD2 TRBJ2-1 many
TGTGCCAGCAGCTTGATCCCTAGCGGGCAAGAGACCCAGTACTTC CASSLIPSGQETQYF TRBV5-5 TRBD2 TRBJ2-5 many
TGTGCCAGCCAGTCTCAGGGGGCGAACACTGAAGCTTTCTTT CASQSQGANTEAFF TRBV2 TRBD1 TRBJ1-1 few
TGCGCCAGCAGCCAAGCCCCGGCCCGGGGCAATCAGCCCCAGCATTTT CASSQAPARGNQPQHF TRBV4-1 . TRBJ1-5 .
TGCAGCGGGGCCCGGACAGGGGGCGAATGGGCTTTCTTT CSGARTGGEWAFF TRBV29-1 TRBD1 TRBJ1-1 many
TGCGCCAGCAGCTTGATGGCGGGAGGAGGAACAGATACGCAGTATTTT CASSLMAGGGTDTQYF TRBV5-1 TRBD2 TRBJ2-3 many
TGTGCCAGCAGCTTAAGCGTCGGCACCGATGGCTACACCTTC CASSLSVGTDGYTF TRBV7-9 . TRBJ1-2 many
TGTGCCAGCAGCCTAAGTCCGGGACAGCAAGAGACCCAGTACTTC CASSLSPGQQETQYF TRBV11-2 TRBD1 TRBJ2-5 few
TGCGCCAGCAGCGCGACAGGGAAATCCTACGAGCAGTACTTC CASSATGKSYEQYF TRBV5-1 TRBD1 TRBJ2-7 many
TGCGCCAGCAGCCCCGGGACACCTAGCACAGATACGCAGTATTTT CASSPGTPSTDTQYF TRBV5-1 . TRBJ2-3 few
TGTGCCAGCAGCCAAGAAATTTGGACTAGCGGGAAAGCCCAAGAGACCCAGTACTTC CASSQEIWTSGKAQETQYF TRBV3-1 TRBD2 TRBJ2-5 many
TGCGCCAGCAGCCCTGGACAGAACCCTGGCGTCACTGAAGCTTTCTTT CASSPGQNPGVTEAFF TRBV5-1 . TRBJ1-1 many
TGTGCCAGCAGTTACTCGAGGGGTAGGGAGTACTTC CASSYSRGREYF TRBV6-5 . TRBJ2-7 many
TGTGCCAGCAGTTCTTTAGGGGCCCGGATCGAGCAGTTCTTC CASSSLGARIEQFF TRBV12-3/TRBV12-4 . TRBJ2-1 .
TGCGCCAGCAGCTTGGAAGGGGGCTACACCTTC CASSLEGGYTF TRBV5-1 . TRBJ1-2 few